The T cell receptor beta chain described here comes from a study of T cell changes during pregnancy in multiple sclerosis. Using immunoSEQ multiplex PCR, the repertoire was profiled, and TCRdb retains in-frame clones only, with some absent. The sample lists 75,000 to 90,000 clones, 91% occurring once. The V and J ends lost 1 base and 5 bases, in that order; junction bases with no gene match: 5. This CDR3 comprises 16 residues. The germline gives CDR1 MDHEN, CDR2 SYDVKM. Sample: PBMCs, taken in the first trimester of pregnancy. V usage is TRBV28 and J usage is TRBJ1-4, with 9 nucleotides matching TRBD1. The TCR was taken from a female donor in good health, serving as a control in a pregnancy study. Some clones in this sample may be carry-over from other donors' samples. This chain's CDR3 is CASSLSPGQGNEKLFF. The CDR3 nucleotides read TGTGCCAGCAGTTTATCGCCGGGACAGGGAAATGAAAAACTGTTTTTT.